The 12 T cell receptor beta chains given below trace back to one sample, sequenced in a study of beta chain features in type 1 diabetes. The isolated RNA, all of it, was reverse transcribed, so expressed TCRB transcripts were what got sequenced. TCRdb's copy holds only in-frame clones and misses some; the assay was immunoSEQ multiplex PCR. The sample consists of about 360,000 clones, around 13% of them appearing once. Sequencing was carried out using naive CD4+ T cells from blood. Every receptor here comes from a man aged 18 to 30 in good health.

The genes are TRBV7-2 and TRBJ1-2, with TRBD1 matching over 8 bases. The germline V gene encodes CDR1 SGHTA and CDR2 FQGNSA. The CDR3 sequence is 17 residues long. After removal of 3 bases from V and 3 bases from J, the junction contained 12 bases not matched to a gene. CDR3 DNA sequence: TGTGCCAGCAGCTTTTCCTCAGGGGGCGCCCTTTACTATGGCTACACCTTC. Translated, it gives CASSFSSGGALYYGYTF.

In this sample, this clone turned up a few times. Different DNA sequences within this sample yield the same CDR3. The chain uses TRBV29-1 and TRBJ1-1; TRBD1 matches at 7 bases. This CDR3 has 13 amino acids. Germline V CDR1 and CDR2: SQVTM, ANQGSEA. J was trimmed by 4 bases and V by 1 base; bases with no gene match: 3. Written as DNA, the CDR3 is TGCAGCGTTGAAGGGCAGGGGGGCACTGAAGCTTTCTTT. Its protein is CSVEGQGGTEAFF. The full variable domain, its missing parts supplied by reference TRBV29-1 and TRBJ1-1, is SAVISQKPSRDICQRGTSLTIQCQVDSQVTMMFWYRQQPGQSLTLIATANQGSEATYESGFVIDKFPISRPNLTFSTLTVSNMSPEDSSIYLCSVEGQGGTEAFFGQGTRLTVV.

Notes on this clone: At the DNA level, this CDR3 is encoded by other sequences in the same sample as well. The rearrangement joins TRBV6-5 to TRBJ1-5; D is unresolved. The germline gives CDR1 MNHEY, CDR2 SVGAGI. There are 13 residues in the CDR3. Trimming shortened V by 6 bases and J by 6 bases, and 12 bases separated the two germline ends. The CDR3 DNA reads TGTGCCAGCAGCCTACGGGAAGGTCAGCCCCAGCATTTT. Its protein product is CASSLREGQPQHF.

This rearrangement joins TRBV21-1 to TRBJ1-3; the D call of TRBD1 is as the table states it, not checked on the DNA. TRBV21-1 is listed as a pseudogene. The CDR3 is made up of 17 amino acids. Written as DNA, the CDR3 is TGTGCCCCGGATCCCACAGGACCCACCACCAAGGGAAACACCATATATTTT. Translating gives CAPDPTGPTTKGNTIYF.

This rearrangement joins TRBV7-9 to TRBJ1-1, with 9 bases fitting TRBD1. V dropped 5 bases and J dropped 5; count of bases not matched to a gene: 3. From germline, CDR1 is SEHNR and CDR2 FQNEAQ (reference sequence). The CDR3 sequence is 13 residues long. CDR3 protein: CASSRQGETEAFF. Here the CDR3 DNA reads TGTGCCAGCAGCCGACAGGGGGAGACTGAAGCTTTCTTT.

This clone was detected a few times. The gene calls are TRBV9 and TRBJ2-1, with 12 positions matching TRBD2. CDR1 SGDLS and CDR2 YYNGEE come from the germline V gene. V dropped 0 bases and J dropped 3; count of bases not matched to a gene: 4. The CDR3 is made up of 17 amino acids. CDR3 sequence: CASSVAGTSGFYNEQFF. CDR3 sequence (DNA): TGTGCCAGCAGCGTAGCTGGGACTAGCGGGTTCTACAATGAGCAGTTCTTC.

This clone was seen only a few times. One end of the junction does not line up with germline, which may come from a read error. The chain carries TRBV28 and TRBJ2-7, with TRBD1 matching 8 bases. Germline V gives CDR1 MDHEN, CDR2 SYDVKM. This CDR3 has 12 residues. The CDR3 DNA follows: TGTGCCAGCAGTTCCACAGCAGGGGGCGCGGGGTTC. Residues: CASSSTAGGAGF.

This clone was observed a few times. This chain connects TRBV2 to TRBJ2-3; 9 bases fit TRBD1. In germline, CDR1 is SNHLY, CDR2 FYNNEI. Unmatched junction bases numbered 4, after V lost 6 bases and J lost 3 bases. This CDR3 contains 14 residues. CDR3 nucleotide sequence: TGTGCCAGCAGGGCCGGGACAGGGACAGATACGCAGTATTTT. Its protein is CASRAGTGTDTQYF.

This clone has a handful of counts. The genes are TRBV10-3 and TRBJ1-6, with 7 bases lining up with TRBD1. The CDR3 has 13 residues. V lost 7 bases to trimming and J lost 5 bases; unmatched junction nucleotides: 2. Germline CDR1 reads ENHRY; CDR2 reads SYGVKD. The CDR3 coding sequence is TGTGCCATCACGGGGACAGATAATTCACCCCTCCACTTT. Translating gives CAITGTDNSPLHF.

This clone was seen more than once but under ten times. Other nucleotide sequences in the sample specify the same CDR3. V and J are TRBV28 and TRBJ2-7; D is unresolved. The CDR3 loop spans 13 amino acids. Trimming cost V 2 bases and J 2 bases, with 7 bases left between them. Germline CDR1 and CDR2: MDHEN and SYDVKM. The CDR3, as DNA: TGTGCCAGCAGTTTAGGCGGCCCCTACGAGCAGTACTTC. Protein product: CASSLGGPYEQYF.

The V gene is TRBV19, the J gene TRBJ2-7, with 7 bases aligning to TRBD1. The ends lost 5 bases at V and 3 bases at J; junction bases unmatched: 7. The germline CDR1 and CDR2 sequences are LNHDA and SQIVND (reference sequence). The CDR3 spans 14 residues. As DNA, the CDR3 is TGTGCCAGTAGTGTAACCCGGGACAGCTACGAGCAGTACTTC. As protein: CASSVTRDSYEQYF.

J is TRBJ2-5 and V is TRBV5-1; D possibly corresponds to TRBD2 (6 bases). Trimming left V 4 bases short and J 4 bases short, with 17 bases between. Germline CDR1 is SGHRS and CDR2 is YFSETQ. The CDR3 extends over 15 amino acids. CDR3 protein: CASSPPGLGRETQYF. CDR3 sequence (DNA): TGCGCCAGCAGCCCGCCGGGACTGGGTCGAGAGACCCAGTACTTC.